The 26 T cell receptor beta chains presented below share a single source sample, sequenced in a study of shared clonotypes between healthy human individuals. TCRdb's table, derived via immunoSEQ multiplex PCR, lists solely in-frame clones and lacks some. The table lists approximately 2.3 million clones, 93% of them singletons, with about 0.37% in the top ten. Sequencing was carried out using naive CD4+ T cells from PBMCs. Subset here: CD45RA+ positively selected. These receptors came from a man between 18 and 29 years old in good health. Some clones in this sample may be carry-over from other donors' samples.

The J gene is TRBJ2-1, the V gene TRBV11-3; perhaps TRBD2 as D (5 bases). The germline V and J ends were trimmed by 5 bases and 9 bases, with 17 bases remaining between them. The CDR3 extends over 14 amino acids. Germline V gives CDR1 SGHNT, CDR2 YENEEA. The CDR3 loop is CASSTDGAAGEQFF. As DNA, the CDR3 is TGTGCCAGCAGCACCGACGGCGCCGCGGGTGAGCAGTTCTTC. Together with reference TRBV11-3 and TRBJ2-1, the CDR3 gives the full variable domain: EAGVVQSPRYKIIEKKQPVAFWCNPISGHNTLYWYLQNLGQGPELLIRYENEEAVDDSQLPKDRFSAERLKGVDSTLKIQPAELGDSAVYLCASSTDGAAGEQFFGPGTRLTVL.

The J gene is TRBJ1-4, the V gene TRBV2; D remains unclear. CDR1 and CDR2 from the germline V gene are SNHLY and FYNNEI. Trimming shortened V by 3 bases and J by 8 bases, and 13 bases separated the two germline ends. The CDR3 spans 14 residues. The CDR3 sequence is CASSDLSIGEKLFF. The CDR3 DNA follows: TGTGCCAGCAGTGATCTATCGATAGGGGAAAAACTGTTTTTT.

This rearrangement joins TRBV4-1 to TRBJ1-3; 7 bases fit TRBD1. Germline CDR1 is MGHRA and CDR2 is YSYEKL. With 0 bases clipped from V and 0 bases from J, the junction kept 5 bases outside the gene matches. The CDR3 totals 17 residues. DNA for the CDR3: TGCGCCAGCAGCCAAGAGGGACAGCCGTACTCTGGAAACACCATATATTTT. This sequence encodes CASSQEGQPYSGNTIYF.

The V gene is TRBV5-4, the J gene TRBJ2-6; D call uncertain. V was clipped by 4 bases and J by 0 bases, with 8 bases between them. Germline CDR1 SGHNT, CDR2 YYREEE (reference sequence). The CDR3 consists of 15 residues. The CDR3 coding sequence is TGTGCCAGCAGCAAGATAATCTCTGGGGCCAACGTCCTGACTTTC. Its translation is CASSKIISGANVLTF.

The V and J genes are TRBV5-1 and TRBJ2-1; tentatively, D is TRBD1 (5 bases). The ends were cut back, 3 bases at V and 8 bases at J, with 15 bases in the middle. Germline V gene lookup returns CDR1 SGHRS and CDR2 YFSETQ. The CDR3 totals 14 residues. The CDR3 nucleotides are TGCGCCAGCAGCTCACCTGACAGTTGGGATGAGCAGTTCTTC. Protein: CASSSPDSWDEQFF. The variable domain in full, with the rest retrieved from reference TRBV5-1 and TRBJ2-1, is KAGVTQTPRYLIKTRGQQVTLSCSPISGHRSVSWYQQTPGQGLQFLFEYFSETQRNKGNFPGRFSGRQFSNSRSEMNVSTLELGDSALYLCASSSPDSWDEQFFGPGTRLTVL.

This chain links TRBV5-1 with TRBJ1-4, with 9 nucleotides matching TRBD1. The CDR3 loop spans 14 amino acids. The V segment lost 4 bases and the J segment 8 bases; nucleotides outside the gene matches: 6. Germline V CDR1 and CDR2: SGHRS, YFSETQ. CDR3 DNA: TGCGCCAGCAGCGCGGGACAGGGTGGGGAAAAACTGTTTTTT. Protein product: CASSAGQGGEKLFF.

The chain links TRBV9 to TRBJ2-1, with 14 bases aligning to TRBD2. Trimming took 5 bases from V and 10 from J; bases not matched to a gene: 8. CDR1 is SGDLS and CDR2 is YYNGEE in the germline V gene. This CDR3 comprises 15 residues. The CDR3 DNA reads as TGTGCCAGCAGTGAGACCGGGACTAGCGGGAGAGAGCAGTTCTTC. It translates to CASSETGTSGREQFF.

CDR3 amino acids: CASSFGQEFNGYTF. CDR3 nucleotides: TGCGCCAGCAGCTTTGGACAGGAGTTTAATGGCTACACCTTC. V is TRBV5-1 and J is TRBJ1-2, with 7 bases identical to TRBD1. Germline loops: CDR1 SGHRS, CDR2 YFSETQ. The V segment lost 2 bases and the J segment 6 bases; nucleotides outside the gene matches: 7. This CDR3 is built from 14 residues.

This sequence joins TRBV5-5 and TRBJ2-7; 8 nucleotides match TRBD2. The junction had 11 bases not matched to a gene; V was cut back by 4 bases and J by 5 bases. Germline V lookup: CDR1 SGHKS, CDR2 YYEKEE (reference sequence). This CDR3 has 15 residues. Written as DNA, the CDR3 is TGTGCCAGCAGCCCCGAACCGGGACTAGGAAACGAGCAGTACTTC. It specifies CASSPEPGLGNEQYF.

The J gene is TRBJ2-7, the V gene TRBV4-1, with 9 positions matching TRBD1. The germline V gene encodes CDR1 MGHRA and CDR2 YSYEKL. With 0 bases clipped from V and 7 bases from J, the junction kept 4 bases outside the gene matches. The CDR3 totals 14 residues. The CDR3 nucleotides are TGCGCCAGCAGCCAAGATCCCGGACAGGGGGAGCAGTACTTC. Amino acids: CASSQDPGQGEQYF.

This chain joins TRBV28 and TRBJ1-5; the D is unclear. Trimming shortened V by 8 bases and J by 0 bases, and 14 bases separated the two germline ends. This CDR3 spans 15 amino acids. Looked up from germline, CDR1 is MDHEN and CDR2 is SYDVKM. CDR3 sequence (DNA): TGTGCCAGCTCAGGAGGGAATCCTAGCAATCAGCCCCAGCATTTT. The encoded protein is CASSGGNPSNQPQHF.

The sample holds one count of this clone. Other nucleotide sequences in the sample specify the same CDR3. CDR3 DNA sequence: TGTGCCAGCAGTCTGGGGAGTAGCACAGATACGCAGTATTTT. Its translation: CASSLGSSTDTQYF. The J gene is TRBJ2-3, the V gene TRBV7-9; TRBD2 might be the D (5 bases). Trimming stripped 6 bases from V and 0 bases from J, with 10 bases between. The CDR3 length is 14 residues. Looked up from germline, CDR1 is SEHNR and CDR2 is FQNEAQ (reference sequence).

CDR3 DNA sequence: TGCAGCGTTGATCTTTGGGACGTCACAGATACGCAGTATTTT. Amino acid sequence: CSVDLWDVTDTQYF. This sequence joins TRBV29-1 and TRBJ2-3; D could derive from TRBD1 or TRBD2 (5 bases each). CDR3 length: 14 residues. Trimming took off 3 bases at V and 2 bases at J, with 12 bases between the two ends. CDR1 is SQVTM, CDR2 ANQGSEA, per germline.

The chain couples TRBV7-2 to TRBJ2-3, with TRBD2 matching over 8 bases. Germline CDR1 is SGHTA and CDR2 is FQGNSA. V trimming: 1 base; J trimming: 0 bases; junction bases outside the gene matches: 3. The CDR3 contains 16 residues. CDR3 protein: CASSLVSSGSTDTQYF. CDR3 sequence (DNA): TGTGCCAGCAGCTTAGTTTCTAGCGGGAGCACAGATACGCAGTATTTT.

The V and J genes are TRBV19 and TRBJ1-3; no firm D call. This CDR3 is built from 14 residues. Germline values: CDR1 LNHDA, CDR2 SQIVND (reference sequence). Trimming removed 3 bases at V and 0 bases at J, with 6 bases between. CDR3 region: CASSIRDSGNTIYF. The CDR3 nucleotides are TGTGCCAGTAGTATTAGAGACTCTGGAAACACCATATATTTT. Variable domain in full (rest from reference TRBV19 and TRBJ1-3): DGGITQSPKYLFRKEGQNVTLSCEQNLNHDAMYWYRQDPGQGLRLIYYSQIVNDFQKGDIAEGYSVSREKKESFPLTVTSAQKNPTAFYLCASSIRDSGNTIYFGEGSWLTVV.

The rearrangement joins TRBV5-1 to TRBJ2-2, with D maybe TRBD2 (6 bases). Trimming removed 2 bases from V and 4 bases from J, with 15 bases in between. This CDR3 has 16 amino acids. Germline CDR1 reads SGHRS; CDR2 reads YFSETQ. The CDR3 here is CASSFLGGEGTGELFF. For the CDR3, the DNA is TGCGCCAGCAGCTTTCTCGGGGGAGAGGGCACCGGGGAGCTGTTTTTT.

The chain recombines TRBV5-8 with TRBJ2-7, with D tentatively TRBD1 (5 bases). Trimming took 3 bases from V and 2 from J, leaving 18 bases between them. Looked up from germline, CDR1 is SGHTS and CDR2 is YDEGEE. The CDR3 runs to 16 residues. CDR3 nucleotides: TGTGCCAGCAGCTCCAGCAGGGTATGGTCCCCCTACGAGCAGTACTTC. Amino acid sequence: CASSSSRVWSPYEQYF.

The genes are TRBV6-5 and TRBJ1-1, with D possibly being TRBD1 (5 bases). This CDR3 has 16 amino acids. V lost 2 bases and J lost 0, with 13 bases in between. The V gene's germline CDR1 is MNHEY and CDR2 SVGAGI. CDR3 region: CASSYLIGGLNTEAFF. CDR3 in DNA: TGTGCCAGCAGTTACCTTATCGGGGGATTGAACACTGAAGCTTTCTTT.

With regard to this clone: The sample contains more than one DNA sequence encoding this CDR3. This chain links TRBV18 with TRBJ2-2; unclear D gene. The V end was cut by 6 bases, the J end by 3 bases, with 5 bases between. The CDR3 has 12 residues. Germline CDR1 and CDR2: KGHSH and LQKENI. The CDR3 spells CASSLDTGELFF. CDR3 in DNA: TGTGCCAGCTCGCTTGACACCGGGGAGCTGTTTTTT.

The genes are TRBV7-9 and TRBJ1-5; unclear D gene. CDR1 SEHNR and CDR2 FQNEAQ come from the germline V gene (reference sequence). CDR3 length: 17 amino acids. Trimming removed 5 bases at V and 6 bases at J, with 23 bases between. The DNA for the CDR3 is TGTGCCAGCAGCCAAACACCGTACGAAGGAGATAGTCAGCCCCAGCATTTT. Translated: CASSQTPYEGDSQPQHF.

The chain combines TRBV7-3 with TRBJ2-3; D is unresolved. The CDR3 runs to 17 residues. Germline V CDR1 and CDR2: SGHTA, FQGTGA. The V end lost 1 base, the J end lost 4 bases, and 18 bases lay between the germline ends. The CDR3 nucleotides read TGTGCCAGCAGCTTAAGAGCTATGGCGGTGGGTCCAGATACGCAGTATTTT. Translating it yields CASSLRAMAVGPDTQYF.

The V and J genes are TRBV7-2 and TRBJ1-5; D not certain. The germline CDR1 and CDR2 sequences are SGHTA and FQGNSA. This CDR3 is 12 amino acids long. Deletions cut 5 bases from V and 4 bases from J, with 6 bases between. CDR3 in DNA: TGTGCCAGCAGCCAATTTAATCAGCCCCAGCATTTT. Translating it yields CASSQFNQPQHF.

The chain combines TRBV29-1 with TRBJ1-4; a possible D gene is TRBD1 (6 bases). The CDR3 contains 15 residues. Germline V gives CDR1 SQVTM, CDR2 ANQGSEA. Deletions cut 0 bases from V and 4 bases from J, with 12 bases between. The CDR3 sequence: CSVEDLRGSNEKLFF. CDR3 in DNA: TGCAGCGTTGAAGATCTCAGGGGAAGTAATGAAAAACTGTTTTTT.

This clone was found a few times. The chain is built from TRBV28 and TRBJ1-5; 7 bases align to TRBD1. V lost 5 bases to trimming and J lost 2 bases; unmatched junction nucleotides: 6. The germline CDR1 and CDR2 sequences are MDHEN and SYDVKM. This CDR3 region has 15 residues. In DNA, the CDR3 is TGTGCCAGCAGTGGGCCAGGGGGAGGCAATCAGCCCCAGCATTTT. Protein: CASSGPGGGNQPQHF.

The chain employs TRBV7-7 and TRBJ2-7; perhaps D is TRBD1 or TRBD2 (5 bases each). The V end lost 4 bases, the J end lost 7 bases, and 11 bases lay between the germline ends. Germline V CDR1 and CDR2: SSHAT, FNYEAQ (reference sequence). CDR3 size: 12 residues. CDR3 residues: CASSSGSGEQYF. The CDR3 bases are TGTGCCAGCAGCTCAGGGTCGGGGGAGCAGTACTTC.

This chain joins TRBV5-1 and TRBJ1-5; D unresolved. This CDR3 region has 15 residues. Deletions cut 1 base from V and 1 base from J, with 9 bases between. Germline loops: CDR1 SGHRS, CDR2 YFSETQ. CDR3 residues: CASSLNGHSNQPQHF. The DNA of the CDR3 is TGCGCCAGCAGCTTGAACGGTCACAGCAATCAGCCCCAGCATTTT.